The 2 T cell receptor beta chains presented below share a single source sample, sequenced in a study of T cell responses to AZD1222 COVID-19 vaccine (dated by TCRdb to the early 2020s). The time point label here, explained by the study, means: baseline before first vaccination. Receptor amplification or capture employed the immunoSEQ multiplex PCR assay. This immuneACCESS table, as held by TCRdb, lists in-frame sequences with V and J called but not all clones. Of the missing ones, under half trace to an unresolved V gene in checked studies; the others have no known cause. This sample comprises 45,000 to 55,000 clones, under 90% of them detected only once. The top ten constitute about a tenth of the sample. The sample in question was peripheral blood, obtained on day 0 of AZD1222 vaccination. Every receptor here comes from an adult in good health.

CDR3 DNA sequence: TGCGCCAGCAGCAGGGTGGACTCCTATGGCTACACCTTC. Amino acid sequence: CASSRVDSYGYTF. This chain joins TRBV5-1 and TRBJ1-2; the D is unclear. Looked up from germline, CDR1 is SGHRS and CDR2 is YFSETQ. This CDR3 spans 13 amino acids. Deletions cut 4 bases from V and 4 bases from J, with 11 bases between.

The V gene is TRBV5-1, the J gene TRBJ1-4; D not resolved. V dropped 0 bases and J dropped 0 bases, with 6 bases sitting between them. The CDR3 is 15 amino acids. Germline V gene data show CDR1 as SGHRS and CDR2 as YFSETQ. CDR3 protein: CASSLGAATNEKLFF. CDR3 nucleotides: TGCGCCAGCAGCTTGGGGGCTGCAACTAATGAAAAACTGTTTTTT.